This passage covers 11 T cell receptor beta chains from one sample sequenced in a study of blood T cell repertoires in COVID-19. Measured with immunoSEQ multiplex PCR; TCRdb has only the in-frame clones, and not every one. There are about 130,000 clones in the sample; more than 85% occur only once, and 2.5% to 3% lies in the top ten. Material: peripheral blood. These receptors originate from a man between 60 and 70 years old with active or convalescent COVID-19.

The chain couples TRBV2 to TRBJ2-5, with TRBD2 identical over 8 bases. The CDR3 runs 15 residues. The junction had 9 bases not matched to a gene; V was cut back by 5 bases and J by 4 bases. Per the germline V gene, CDR1 is SNHLY and CDR2 is FYNNEI. The CDR3 DNA reads as TGTGCCAGCAGTAGCGGCAGCGGGGGCGTAGAGACCCAGTACTTC. Encoded protein: CASSSGSGGVETQYF.

The genes are TRBV6-6 and TRBJ1-5, with 7 bases matching TRBD1. The CDR3 totals 16 residues. V lost 4 bases, J lost 1 base, and 7 bases stayed unmatched. Germline values: CDR1 MNHNY, CDR2 SVGAGI (reference sequence). CDR3 DNA: TGTGCCAGCAGTTTCAGACAGGGATCGAGCAATCAGCCCCAGCATTTT. Its protein product is CASSFRQGSSNQPQHF.

The chain joins TRBV7-2 to TRBJ2-2; 10 nucleotides line up with TRBD2. From germline, CDR1 is SGHTA and CDR2 FQGNSA. This CDR3 comprises 17 residues. Unmatched junction bases numbered 8, after V lost 5 bases and J lost 2 bases. The chain's CDR3 is CASSPWASGSNTGELFF. As DNA, the CDR3 is TGTGCCAGCAGCCCTTGGGCTAGCGGGAGTAACACCGGGGAGCTGTTTTTT.

This clone has a handful of counts. The chain links TRBV3-1 (or the pseudogene TRBV3-2) to TRBJ2-1; no definite D call. There are 14 residues in the CDR3. Trimming left V 3 bases short and J 3 bases short, with 9 bases between. Germline V gives CDR1 LGHDT, CDR2 YNNKEL (reference sequence). CDR3: CASSHTSSYNEQFF. DNA for the CDR3: TGTGCCAGCAGCCACACCTCTAGCTACAATGAGCAGTTCTTC.

The chain combines TRBV28 with TRBJ1-6; a possible D gene is TRBD1 (5 bases). The CDR3 has 16 residues. V was cut by 4 bases and J by 0 bases, with 10 bases left in between. In germline, CDR1 is MDHEN, CDR2 SYDVKM. The CDR3 region has the DNA TGTGCCAGCAGTTATAGACAGAGCTCCTATAATTCACCCCTCCACTTT. Its protein product is CASSYRQSSYNSPLHF.

This chain connects TRBV2 to TRBJ1-1; 9 bases match TRBD1. Germline-derived CDR1 and CDR2 are SNHLY and FYNNEI. J gave up 5 bases and V 5 bases, and 12 bases lay outside the gene matches. This CDR3 contains 16 residues. In DNA, the CDR3 is TGTGCCAGCAGTTTCGGACAGGGGCGGAGTGGGACTGAAGCTTTCTTT. Protein: CASSFGQGRSGTEAFF.

The chain employs TRBV30 and TRBJ2-7; TRBD1 might be the D (6 bases). The V and J ends lost 0 bases and 5 bases respectively, with 14 bases between them. This CDR3 is 14 amino acids long. Germline values: CDR1 GTSNPN, CDR2 SVGIG (reference sequence). Here the CDR3 DNA reads TGTGCCTGGAGTGTGGTGGGGGCTCCCCACGAGCAGTACTTC. This sequence encodes CAWSVVGAPHEQYF. Filled out from reference TRBV30 and TRBJ2-7, the complete variable domain reads SQTIHQWPATLVQPVGSPLSLECTVEGTSNPNLYWYRQAAGRGLQLLFYSVGIGQISSEVPQNLSASRPQDRQFILSSKKLLLSDSGFYLCAWSVVGAPHEQYFGPGTRLTVT.

The J gene is TRBJ2-2, the V gene TRBV28; TRBD1 matches 8 bases. With 4 bases clipped from V and 9 bases from J, the junction kept 10 bases outside the gene matches. This CDR3 is built from 15 residues. In germline, CDR1 is MDHEN, CDR2 SYDVKM. CDR3 sequence: CASSSGQGLVWELFF. DNA for the CDR3: TGTGCCAGCAGTTCAGGACAGGGCCTAGTATGGGAGCTGTTTTTT. Based on the CDR3 plus reference TRBV28 and TRBJ2-2, the full variable domain is DVKVTQSSRYLVKRTGEKVFLECVQDMDHENMFWYRQDPGLGLRLIYFSYDVKMKEKGDIPEGYSVSREKKERFSLILESASTNQTSMYLCASSSGQGLVWELFFGEGSRLTVL.

About this clone: Relative to the germline gene, one junction end is altered; a read error may explain this. This rearrangement joins TRBV25-1 to TRBJ2-3; TRBD2 agrees at 12 bases. Germline V gives CDR1 MGHDK, CDR2 SYGVNS. The CDR3 contains 16 residues. CDR3 coding DNA: TGTGCCGGCAGTGTGACTAGCGGGAGAGTCCACGGTACGCAGTATTTT. Translation: CAGSVTSGRVHGTQYF.

This clone came up once. The chain carries TRBV5-1 and TRBJ1-2; 7 positions agree with TRBD1. The CDR3 has 14 residues. Germline V gene lookup returns CDR1 SGHRS and CDR2 YFSETQ. J was trimmed by 0 bases and V by 4 bases; bases with no gene match: 3. The DNA for the CDR3 is TGCGCCAGCAGCCGGACAGGTGCTAACTATGGCTACACCTTC. It yields the protein CASSRTGANYGYTF.

The rearrangement joins TRBV4-1 to TRBJ1-1; 8 nucleotides align to TRBD1. The germline V gene has CDR1 MGHRA and CDR2 YSYEKL. With 3 bases clipped from V and 6 bases from J, the junction kept 12 bases outside the gene matches. The CDR3 extends over 16 amino acids. CDR3 sequence reads: CASSQDLDRAGPEAFF. The DNA for the CDR3 is TGCGCCAGCAGCCAGGATCTGGACAGGGCGGGGCCTGAAGCTTTCTTT.